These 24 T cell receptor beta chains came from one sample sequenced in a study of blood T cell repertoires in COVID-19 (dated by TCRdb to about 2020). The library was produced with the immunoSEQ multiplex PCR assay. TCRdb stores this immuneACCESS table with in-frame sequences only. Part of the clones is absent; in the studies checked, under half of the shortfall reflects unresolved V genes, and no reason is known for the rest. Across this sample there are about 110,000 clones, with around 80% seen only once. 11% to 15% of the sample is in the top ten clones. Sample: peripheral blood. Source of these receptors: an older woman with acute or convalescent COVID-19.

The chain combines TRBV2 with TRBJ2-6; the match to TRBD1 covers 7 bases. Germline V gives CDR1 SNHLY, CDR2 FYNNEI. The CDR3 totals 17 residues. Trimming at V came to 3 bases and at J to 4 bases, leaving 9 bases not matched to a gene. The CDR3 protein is CASSDATGFTGANVLTF. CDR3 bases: TGTGCCAGCAGTGATGCGACAGGGTTTACCGGGGCCAACGTCCTGACTTTC.

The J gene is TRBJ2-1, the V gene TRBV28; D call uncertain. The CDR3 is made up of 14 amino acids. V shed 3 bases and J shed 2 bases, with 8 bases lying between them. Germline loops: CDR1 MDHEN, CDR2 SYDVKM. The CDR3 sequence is CASSFLRAYNEQFF. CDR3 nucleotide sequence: TGTGCCAGCAGTTTTTTACGGGCCTACAATGAGCAGTTCTTC.

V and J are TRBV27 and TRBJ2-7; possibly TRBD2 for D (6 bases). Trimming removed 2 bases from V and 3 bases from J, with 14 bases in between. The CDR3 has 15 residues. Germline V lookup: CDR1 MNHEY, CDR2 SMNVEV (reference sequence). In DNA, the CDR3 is TGTGCCAGCAGTTTAGGCGGGACTTTTCACTACGAGCAGTACTTC. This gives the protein CASSLGGTFHYEQYF.

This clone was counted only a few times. This CDR3 is CASRDLQGSNQPQHF. For the CDR3, the DNA is TGTGCCAGCAGAGATTTACAGGGAAGCAATCAGCCCCAGCATTTT. The chain carries TRBV2 and TRBJ1-5; TRBD1 might be the D (6 bases). CDR1 and CDR2 (germline): SNHLY, FYNNEI. The germline V and J ends were trimmed by 6 bases and 1 base, with 13 bases remaining between them. This CDR3 comprises 15 residues.

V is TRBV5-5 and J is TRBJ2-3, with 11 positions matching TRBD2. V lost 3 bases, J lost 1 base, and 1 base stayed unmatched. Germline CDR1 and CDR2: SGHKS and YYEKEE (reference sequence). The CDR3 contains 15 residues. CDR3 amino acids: CASSSLAGGTDTQYF. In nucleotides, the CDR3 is TGTGCCAGCAGCTCACTAGCGGGGGGCACAGATACGCAGTATTTT. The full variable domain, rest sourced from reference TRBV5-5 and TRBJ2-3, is DAGVTQSPTHLIKTRGQQVTLRCSPISGHKSVSWYQQVLGQGPQFIFQYYEKEERGRGNFPDRFSARQFPNYSSELNVNALLLGDSALYLCASSSLAGGTDTQYFGPGTRLTVL.

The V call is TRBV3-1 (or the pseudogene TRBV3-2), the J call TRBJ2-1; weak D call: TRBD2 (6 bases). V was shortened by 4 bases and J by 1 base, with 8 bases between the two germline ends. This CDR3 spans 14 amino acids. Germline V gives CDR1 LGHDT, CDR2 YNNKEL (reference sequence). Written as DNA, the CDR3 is TGTGCCAGCAGCCTAGCGGTATCCTACAATGAGCAGTTCTTC. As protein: CASSLAVSYNEQFF.

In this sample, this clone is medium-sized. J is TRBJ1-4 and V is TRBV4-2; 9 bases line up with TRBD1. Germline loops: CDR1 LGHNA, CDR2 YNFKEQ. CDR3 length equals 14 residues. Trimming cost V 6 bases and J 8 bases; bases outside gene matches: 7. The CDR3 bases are TGTGCCAGCAGGTATGGGACAGGGAACGAAAAACTGTTTTTT. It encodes CASRYGTGNEKLFF.

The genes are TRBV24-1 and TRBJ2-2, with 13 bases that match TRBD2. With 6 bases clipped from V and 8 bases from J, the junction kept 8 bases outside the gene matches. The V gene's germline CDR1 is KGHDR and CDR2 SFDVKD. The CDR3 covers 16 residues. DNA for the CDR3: TGTGCCACCAGTCCCACTAGCGGGAGGGCCGCGGGGGAGCTGTTTTTT. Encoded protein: CATSPTSGRAAGELFF.

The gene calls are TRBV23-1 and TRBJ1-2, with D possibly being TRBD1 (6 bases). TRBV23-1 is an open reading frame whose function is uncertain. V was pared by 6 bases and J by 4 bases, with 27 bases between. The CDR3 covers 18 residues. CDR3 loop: CASSQPLDRPPLRYGYTF. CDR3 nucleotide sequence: TGCGCCAGCAGCCAACCCTTGGACAGACCACCTTTGCGCTATGGCTACACCTTC.

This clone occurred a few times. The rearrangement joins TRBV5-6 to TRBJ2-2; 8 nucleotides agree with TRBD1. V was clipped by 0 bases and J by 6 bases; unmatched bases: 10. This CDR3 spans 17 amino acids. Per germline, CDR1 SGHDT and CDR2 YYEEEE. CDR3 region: CASSLVHSGGMAGELFF. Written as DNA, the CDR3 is TGTGCCAGCAGCTTGGTGCATTCAGGGGGCATGGCCGGGGAGCTGTTTTTT.

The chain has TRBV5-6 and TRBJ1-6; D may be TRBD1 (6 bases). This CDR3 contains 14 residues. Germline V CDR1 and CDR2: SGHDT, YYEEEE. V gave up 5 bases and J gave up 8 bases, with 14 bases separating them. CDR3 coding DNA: TGTGCCAGCAGGCCAGTCGGGGGGCATTCACCCCTCCACTTT. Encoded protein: CASRPVGGHSPLHF. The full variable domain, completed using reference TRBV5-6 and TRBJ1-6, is DAGVTQSPTHLIKTRGQQVTLRCSPKSGHDTVSWYQQALGQGPQFIFQYYEEEERQRGNFPDRFSGHQFPNYSSELNVNALLLGDSALYLCASRPVGGHSPLHFGNGTRLTVT.

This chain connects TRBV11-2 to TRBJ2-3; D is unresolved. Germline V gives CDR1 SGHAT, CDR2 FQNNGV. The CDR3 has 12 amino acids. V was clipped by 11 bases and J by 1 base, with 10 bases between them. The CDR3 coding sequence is TGTGCCCCAAGCCGGGGCACAGATACGCAGTATTTT. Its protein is CAPSRGTDTQYF.

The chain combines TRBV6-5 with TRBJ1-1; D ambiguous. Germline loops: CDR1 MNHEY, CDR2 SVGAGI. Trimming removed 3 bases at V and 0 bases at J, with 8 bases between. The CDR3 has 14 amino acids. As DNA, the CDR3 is TGTGCCAGCAGTTATGGGCACATGAACACTGAAGCTTTCTTT. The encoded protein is CASSYGHMNTEAFF.

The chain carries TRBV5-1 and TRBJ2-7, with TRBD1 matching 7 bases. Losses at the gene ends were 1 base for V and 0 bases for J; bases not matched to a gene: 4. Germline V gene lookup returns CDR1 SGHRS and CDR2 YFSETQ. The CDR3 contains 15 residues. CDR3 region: CASSLLQGSSYEQYF. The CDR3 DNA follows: TGCGCCAGCAGCTTGTTACAGGGGAGCTCCTACGAGCAGTACTTC.

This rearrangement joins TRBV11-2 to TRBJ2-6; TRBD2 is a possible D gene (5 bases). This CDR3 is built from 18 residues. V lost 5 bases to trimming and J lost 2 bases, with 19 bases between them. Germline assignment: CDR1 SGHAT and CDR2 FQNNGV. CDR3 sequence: CASSAGPLARAGANVLTF. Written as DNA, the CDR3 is TGTGCCAGCAGCGCCGGCCCATTAGCGCGCGCTGGGGCCAACGTCCTGACTTTC. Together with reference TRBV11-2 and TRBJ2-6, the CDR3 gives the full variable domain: EAGVAQSPRYKIIEKRQSVAFWCNPISGHATLYWYQQILGQGPKLLIQFQNNGVVDDSQLPKDRFSAERLKGVDSTLKIQPAKLEDSAVYLCASSAGPLARAGANVLTFGAGSRLTVL.

The CDR3 DNA is TGTGCCAGGTCCGGGACAGGGGAATTCACCGGGGAGCTGTTTTTT. Translation: CARSGTGEFTGELFF. The chain combines TRBV2 with TRBJ2-2; 10 nucleotides align to TRBD1. CDR3 length: 15 residues. Losses at the gene ends were 9 bases for V and 4 bases for J; bases not matched to a gene: 8. Germline values: CDR1 SNHLY, CDR2 FYNNEI.

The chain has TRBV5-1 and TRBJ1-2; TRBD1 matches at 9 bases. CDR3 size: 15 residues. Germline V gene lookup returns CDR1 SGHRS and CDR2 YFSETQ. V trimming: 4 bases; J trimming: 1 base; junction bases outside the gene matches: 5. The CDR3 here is CASSATGGGNYGYTF. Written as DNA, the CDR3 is TGCGCCAGCAGCGCGACAGGGGGTGGTAACTATGGCTACACCTTC.

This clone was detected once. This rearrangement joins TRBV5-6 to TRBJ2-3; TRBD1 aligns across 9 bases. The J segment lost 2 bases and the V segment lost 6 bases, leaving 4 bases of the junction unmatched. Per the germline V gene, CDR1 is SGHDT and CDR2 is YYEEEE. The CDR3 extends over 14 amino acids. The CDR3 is CASTRTGDTDTQYF. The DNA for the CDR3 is TGTGCCAGCACCAGGACAGGGGACACAGATACGCAGTATTTT.

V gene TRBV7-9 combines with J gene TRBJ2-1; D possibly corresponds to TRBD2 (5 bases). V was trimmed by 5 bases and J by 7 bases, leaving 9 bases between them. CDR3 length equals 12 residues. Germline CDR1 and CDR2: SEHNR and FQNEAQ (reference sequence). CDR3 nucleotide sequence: TGTGCCAGCAGCCCATCGGGGAATGAGCAGTTCTTC. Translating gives CASSPSGNEQFF.

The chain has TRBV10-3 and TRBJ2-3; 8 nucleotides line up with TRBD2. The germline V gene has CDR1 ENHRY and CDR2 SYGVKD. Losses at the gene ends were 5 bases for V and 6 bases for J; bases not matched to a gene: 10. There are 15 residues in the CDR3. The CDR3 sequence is CAISQSGGGADTQYF. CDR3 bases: TGTGCCATCAGTCAGAGCGGGGGAGGCGCGGATACGCAGTATTTT.

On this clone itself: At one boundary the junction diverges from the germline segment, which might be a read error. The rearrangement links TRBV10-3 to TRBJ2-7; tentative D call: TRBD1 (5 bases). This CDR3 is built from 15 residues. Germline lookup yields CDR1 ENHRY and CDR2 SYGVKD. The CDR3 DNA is TGTGTCATCAGTGATCTCCAGGGCAGCTCCTACGAGCAGTACTTC. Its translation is CVISDLQGSSYEQYF.

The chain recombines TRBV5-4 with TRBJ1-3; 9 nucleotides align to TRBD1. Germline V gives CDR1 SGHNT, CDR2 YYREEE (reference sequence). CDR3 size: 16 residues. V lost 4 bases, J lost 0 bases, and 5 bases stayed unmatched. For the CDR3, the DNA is TGTGCCAGCAGCCAAGGACAGGGGTTCTCTGGAAACACCATATATTTT. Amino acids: CASSQGQGFSGNTIYF.

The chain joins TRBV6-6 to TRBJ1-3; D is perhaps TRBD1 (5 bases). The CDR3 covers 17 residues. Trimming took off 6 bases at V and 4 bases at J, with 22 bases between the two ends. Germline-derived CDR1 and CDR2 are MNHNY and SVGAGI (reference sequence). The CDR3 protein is CASSRLTPRDQGNTIYF. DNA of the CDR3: TGTGCCAGCAGCCGACTAACCCCCAGGGATCAAGGAAACACCATATATTTT.

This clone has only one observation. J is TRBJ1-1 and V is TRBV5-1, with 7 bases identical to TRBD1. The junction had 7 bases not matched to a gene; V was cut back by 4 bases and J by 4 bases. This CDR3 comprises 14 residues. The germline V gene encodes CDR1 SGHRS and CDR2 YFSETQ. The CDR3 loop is CASSLQTGSTEAFF. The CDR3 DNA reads TGCGCCAGCAGCCTTCAGACAGGGAGCACTGAAGCTTTCTTT.